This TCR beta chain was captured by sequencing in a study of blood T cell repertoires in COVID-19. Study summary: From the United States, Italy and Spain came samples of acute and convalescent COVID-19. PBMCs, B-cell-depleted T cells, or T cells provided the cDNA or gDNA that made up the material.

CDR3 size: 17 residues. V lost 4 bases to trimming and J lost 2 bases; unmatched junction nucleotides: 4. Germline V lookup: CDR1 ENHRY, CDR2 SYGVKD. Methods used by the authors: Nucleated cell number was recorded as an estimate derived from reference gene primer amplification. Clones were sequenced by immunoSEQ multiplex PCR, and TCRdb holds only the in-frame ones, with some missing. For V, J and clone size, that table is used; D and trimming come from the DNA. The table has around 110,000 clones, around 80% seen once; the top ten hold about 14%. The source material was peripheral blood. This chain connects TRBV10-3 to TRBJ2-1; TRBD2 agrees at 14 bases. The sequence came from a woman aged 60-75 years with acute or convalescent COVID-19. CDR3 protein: CAISGTSGGSPYNEQFF. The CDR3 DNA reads TGTGCCATCAGTGGGACTAGCGGGGGGTCCCCCTACAATGAGCAGTTCTTC.